This T cell receptor (beta chain) was identified in a study of T cell responses to AZD1222 COVID-19 vaccine. V was pared by 3 bases and J by 6 bases, with 8 bases between. The CDR3 length is 13 residues. CDR1 is SGHAT, CDR2 FQNNGV, per germline. The protocol was immunoSEQ multiplex PCR, while the TCRdb copy is restricted to in-frame clones and leaves out a portion. This sample has 120,000 to 150,000 clones, with over 85% found just once. V is TRBV11-2 and J is TRBJ2-2; D not certain. This clonotype was sampled from an adult who received the AZD1222 COVID-19 vaccine. The input for sequencing was peripheral blood, taken 28 days after the second AZD1222 dose. The CDR3 nucleotides are TGTGCCAGCAGCTTGTGGTCCTCCGGGGAGCTGTTTTTT. Translated, it gives CASSLWSSGELFF. Full variable domain (outside the CDR3, taken from reference TRBV11-2 and TRBJ2-2): EAGVAQSPRYKIIEKRQSVAFWCNPISGHATLYWYQQILGQGPKLLIQFQNNGVVDDSQLPKDRFSAERLKGVDSTLKIQPAKLEDSAVYLCASSLWSSGELFFGEGSRLTVL.